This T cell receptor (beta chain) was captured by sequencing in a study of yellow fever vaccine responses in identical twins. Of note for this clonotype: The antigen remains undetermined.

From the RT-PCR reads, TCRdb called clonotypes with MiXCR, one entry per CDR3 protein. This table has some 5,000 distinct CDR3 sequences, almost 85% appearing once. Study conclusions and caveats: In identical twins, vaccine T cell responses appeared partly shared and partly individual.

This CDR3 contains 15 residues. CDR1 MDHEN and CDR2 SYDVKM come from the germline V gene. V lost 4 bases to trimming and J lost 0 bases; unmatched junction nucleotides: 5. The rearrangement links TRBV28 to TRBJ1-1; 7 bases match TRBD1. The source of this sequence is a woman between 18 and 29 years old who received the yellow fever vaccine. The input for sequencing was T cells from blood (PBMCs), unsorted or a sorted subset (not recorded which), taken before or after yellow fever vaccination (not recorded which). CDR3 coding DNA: TGTGCCAGCAGTTCGGGACAGACGATGAACACTGAAGCTTTCTTT. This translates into CASSSGQTMNTEAFF.